The clone carrying this T cell receptor beta chain has at least ten counts. Its antigen is still unknown. The CDR3 totals 15 residues. Trimming cost V 4 bases and J 1 base; bases outside gene matches: 5. The V gene's germline CDR1 is SGHRS and CDR2 YFSETQ. This sample stems from a study of T cells in Graves' hyperthyroidism and ophthalmopathy. Study-level points and caveats: Blood samples included most of the expanded thyroid clonotypes exceeding 0.001.

The CDR3 regions of TCR beta were amplified from RNA transcripts. The HTBI primer set was used in a first-round RT-PCR of the TCR CDR3. One entry per CDR3 protein results from TCRdb running MiXCR on the multiplex PCR reads. This table has a few hundred thousand distinct CDR3 sequences, more than 15% appearing once. Any patient presenting with uncontrolled infection, other autoimmune disease, pregnancy or lactation was left out. The sequenced sample was blood. This sequence originates from a woman younger than 35 with Graves' hyperthyroidism that later progressed to Graves' ophthalmopathy. The chain carries TRBV5-1 and TRBJ1-1, with 9 bases lining up with TRBD1. The CDR3 sequence: CASSRTGVRNTEAFF. CDR3 nucleotide sequence: TGCGCCAGCAGCAGGACAGGGGTACGGAACACTGAAGCTTTCTTT.